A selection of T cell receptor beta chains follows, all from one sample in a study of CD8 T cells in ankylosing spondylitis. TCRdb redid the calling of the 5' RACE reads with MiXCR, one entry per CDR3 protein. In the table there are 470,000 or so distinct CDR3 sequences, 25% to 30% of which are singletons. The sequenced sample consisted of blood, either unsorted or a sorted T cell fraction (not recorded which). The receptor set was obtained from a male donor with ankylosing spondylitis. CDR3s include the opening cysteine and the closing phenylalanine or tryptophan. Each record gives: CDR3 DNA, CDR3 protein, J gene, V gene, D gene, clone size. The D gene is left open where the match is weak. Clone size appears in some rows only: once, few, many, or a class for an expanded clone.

TGTGCCAGCAGTTTCGCCGGGACAGGGAGAGAGACCCAGTACTTC | CASSFAGTGRETQYF | TRBJ2-5 | TRBV12-3/TRBV12-4 | TRBD1 | few
TGCAGCGGCAGGGAGCCAACCTCCTTGGGAACTGAAGCTTTCTTT | CSGREPTSLGTEAFF | TRBJ1-1 | TRBV29-1 | . | .
TGTGCCAGCAGCTTCTCGTACGACACAGATACGCAGTATTTT | CASSFSYDTDTQYF | TRBJ2-3 | TRBV7-9 | . | .
TGCGCCAGCAGCTTGGAGGGTGATGCTACTACGAGGCAGTACTTC | CASSLEGDATTRQYF | TRBJ2-7 | TRBV5-1 | . | .
TGTGCCACCAGTGGCCGAGCTGCCCTGCTAAACACAGATACGCAGTATTTT | CATSGRAALLNTDTQYF | TRBJ2-3 | TRBV24-1 | . | once
TGTGCCGGCGGGACAGACCTCAATCAGCCCCAGCATTTT | CAGGTDLNQPQHF | TRBJ1-5 | TRBV10-3 | TRBD1 | .
TGTGCCAGCAGTGCGGGGGGCGGAGCTTTCTTT | CASSAGGGAFF | TRBJ1-1 | TRBV2 | . | .
TGTGCCAGCAGCAAAGCCAGGGCTAGAACTGAAGCTTTCTTT | CASSKARARTEAFF | TRBJ1-1 | TRBV21-1 | . | .
TGTGCCAGCATCCTAGGGGAGAGCTATTCCACCGGGGAGCTGTTTTTT | CASILGESYSTGELFF | TRBJ2-2 | TRBV7-9 | . | few
TGTGCCAGTAGGGTCCTTCATAACTATGGCTACACCTTC | CASRVLHNYGYTF | TRBJ1-2 | TRBV19 | . | .
TGCGCCAGCAGCTCGGACAGCCCTCGGAACACTGAAGCTTTCTTT | CASSSDSPRNTEAFF | TRBJ1-1 | TRBV5-1 | . | .
TGTGCCAGCAGCCAAACCAGGCAGAACCCAGCTTTCTTT | CASSQTRQNPAFF | TRBJ1-1 | TRBV3-1 | . | .
TGCGCCAGCAGTGTACTAGCGGGAGGTTACGAGCAGTACTTC | CASSVLAGGYEQYF | TRBJ2-7 | TRBV10-2 | TRBD2 | .
TGTGCCAGCAGCTTTTCGGAGCTGGAGGAGACCCAGTACTTC | CASSFSELEETQYF | TRBJ2-5 | TRBV5-5 | . | .
TGTGCCAGCAGTTACGCGACTTCGGAGTACACCATATATTTT | CASSYATSEYTIYF | TRBJ1-3 | TRBV6-5 | . | .
TGCGCCAGCAGCTTGGAGCCCGGACCTTCTGGGACAGATACGCAGTATTTT | CASSLEPGPSGTDTQYF | TRBJ2-3 | TRBV5-1 | . | .
TGTGCCAGCAGCTTAGGGGCCCTCCGAGGCTACACCTTC | CASSLGALRGYTF | TRBJ1-2 | TRBV13 | . | few
TGTGCCAGCAGCTCAGGGACAGGAGGGTTCCAAGAGACCCAGTACTTC | CASSSGTGGFQETQYF | TRBJ2-5 | TRBV7-2 | TRBD1 | few
TGTGCCAGCAGCCGGGACAGGGTTGATACGCAGTATTTT | CASSRDRVDTQYF | TRBJ2-3 | TRBV7-7 | TRBD1 | .
TGTGCCAGCAGCCAAGGGGGGGCGAATGAAAAACTGTTTTTT | CASSQGGANEKLFF | TRBJ1-4 | TRBV12-3/TRBV12-4 | . | few
TGTGCCAGCACAGGGTTCTCTGGGGCCAACGTCCTGACTTTC | CASTGFSGANVLTF | TRBJ2-6 | TRBV25-1 | . | .
TGTGCCAGTAGTAGGCAGGGCTTCGGGACTGAAGCTTTCTTT | CASSRQGFGTEAFF | TRBJ1-1 | TRBV19 | . | .
TGTGCCAGCAGCTTACTTCCCAGCAAAGAGCAGTTCTTC | CASSLLPSKEQFF | TRBJ2-1 | TRBV7-2 | . | few
TGCGCCAGCAGCTTGGTGGGACAGGGTGAAGCTTTCTTT | CASSLVGQGEAFF | TRBJ1-1 | TRBV5-1 | TRBD1 | few
TGTGCCTGGCGGAGACAGGGTGGAGAAGCTTTCTTT | CAWRRQGGEAFF | TRBJ1-1 | TRBV30 | TRBD1 | .
TGCAGTGCCCGCACTACGATGAGTGAGCAGTTCTTC | CSARTTMSEQFF | TRBJ2-1 | TRBV20-1 | . | .
TGTGCCAGCAGTTTAATCCAGGGCCGGCAGCCCCAGCATTTT | CASSLIQGRQPQHF | TRBJ1-5 | TRBV12-3/TRBV12-4 | . | many
TGTGCCAGCCGCAGACCCGGTATGGAGCAGCCCCAGCATTTT | CASRRPGMEQPQHF | TRBJ1-5 | TRBV6-1 | . | few
TGTGCCAGCAGCTTCCCCGGGACATCCTACGAGCAGTACTTC | CASSFPGTSYEQYF | TRBJ2-7 | TRBV5-5 | . | .
TGTGCCAGCAGCTTAGCAATTGGACAGACCGGGGAGCTGTTTTTT | CASSLAIGQTGELFF | TRBJ2-2 | TRBV7-6 | . | .
TGTGCCAGCAGTCTCCGAGCAGGGACGACTGAAGCTTTCTTT | CASSLRAGTTEAFF | TRBJ1-1 | TRBV6-1 | . | many
TGTGCCAGTAGGACGGCCCTCTCCTACAATGAGCAGTTCTTC | CASRTALSYNEQFF | TRBJ2-1 | TRBV19 | . | .
TGTGCCAGCGCCCGACCCCGGGACGACACAGATACGCAGTATTTT | CASARPRDDTDTQYF | TRBJ2-3 | TRBV12-3/TRBV12-4 | . | .
TGTGCCACCAGTGATTTACTAGACCCGAGCACAGATACGCAGTATTTT | CATSDLLDPSTDTQYF | TRBJ2-3 | TRBV24-1 | . | .
TGCAGTGCTTTTCGGACAGACCAAGAGACCCAGTACTTC | CSAFRTDQETQYF | TRBJ2-5 | TRBV20-1 | . | .